A selection of T cell receptor beta chains follows, all from one sample in a study of patients and donors after allogeneic stem cell transplantation. TCRdb used MiXCR to reprocess the RT-PCR reads, holding one entry per CDR3 protein. The sample contains about 200,000 distinct CDR3 sequences, 41% of which appear only once. Sequencing input: blood, either unsorted or a sorted T cell fraction (not recorded which). All receptors derive from a human donor who was either an allogeneic HSCT recipient or a stem cell or donor lymphocyte infusion donor (not recorded which). It is not recorded whose cells these are; they may come from a transplant donor. The CDR3 runs from the conserved cysteine through the conserved F or W. The D gene is left open where the match is weak. Clone size appears in some rows only: once, few, many, or a class for an expanded clone.

>TRBJ1-1|TRBV14|.|.
CASSLWGSLGNTEAFF
TGTGCCAGCAGCCTATGGGGATCCCTGGGGAACACTGAAGCTTTCTTT
>TRBJ1-1|TRBV20-1|.|.
CSAARSPGRTEAFF
TGCAGTGCCGCTAGATCACCCGGGCGGACTGAAGCTTTCTTT
>TRBJ2-1|TRBV12-3/TRBV12-4|.|.
CASSFALDLGEQFF
TGTGCCAGCAGTTTTGCACTAGATTTGGGTGAGCAGTTCTTC
>TRBJ2-2|TRBV6-6|once|TRBD2
CASMAGDWGGELFF
TGTGCCAGCATGGCGGGAGATTGGGGCGGGGAGCTGTTTTTT
>TRBJ2-1|TRBV20-1|.|TRBD2
CSARGTSGNNEQFF
TGCAGTGCTAGGGGGACTAGCGGAAACAATGAGCAGTTCTTC
>TRBJ1-1|TRBV4-3|few|.
CASRLAGGTEAFF
TGCGCCAGCAGGCTGGCGGGGGGGACTGAAGCTTTCTTT
>TRBJ2-7|TRBV7-6|.|.
CASSLLESYEQYF
TGTGCCAGCAGCTTACTCGAGTCCTACGAGCAGTACTTC
>TRBJ1-5|TRBV4-2|few|.
CASSQDQRSNQPQHF
TGTGCCAGCAGCCAAGATCAGAGAAGCAATCAGCCCCAGCATTTT
>TRBJ2-7|TRBV21-1|.|.
CASSKPQGSYEQYF
TGTGCCAGCAGCAAACCCCAGGGGTCCTACGAGCAGTACTTC
>TRBJ1-3|TRBV12-3/TRBV12-4|.|.
CASTWGGSTIYF
TGTGCCAGCACCTGGGGGGGTAGTACCATATATTTT
>TRBJ2-7|TRBV20-1|.|.
CSATGTHEQYF
TGCAGTGCCACGGGGACTCACGAGCAGTACTTC
>TRBJ2-2|TRBV12-3/TRBV12-4|few|.
CASSSTASPTGELFF
TGTGCCAGCAGTTCTACGGCTTCTCCGACCGGGGAGCTGTTTTTT
>TRBJ1-5|TRBV7-8|.|TRBD1
CASSPRLWDRVNQPQHF
TGTGCCAGCAGCCCTCGGTTGTGGGACAGGGTAAATCAGCCCCAGCATTTT
>TRBJ1-1|TRBV20-1|.|.
CSARRTPGTEAFF
TGCAGTGCTAGAAGGACCCCAGGGACTGAAGCTTTCTTT
>TRBJ2-3|TRBV3-1|few|.
CASSFSVDTQYF
TGTGCCAGCAGCTTTAGCGTAGATACGCAGTATTTT
>TRBJ1-1|TRBV28|.|.
CASSGGTLDSEAFF
TGTGCCAGCAGTGGGGGCACTTTGGATTCTGAAGCTTTCTTT